A single sample gave rise to the 26 T cell receptor beta chains below, sequenced in a study of a mutant IDH1 vaccine in newly diagnosed glioma. Which antigens these TCRs recognize remains unknown. Sequencing was performed with immunoSEQ multiplex PCR; in TCRdb, only in-frame clones are kept and a portion is missing. The sample lists approximately 76,000 clones; about 91% were seen once. Time point noted: week 5, during vaccination. In the vaccine, a single dose held 300 ug of the mutant IDH1 20-mer peptide, along with topical imiquimod. Sequencing was performed on PBMCs, taken from a glioma patient whose treatment included an IDH1 peptide vaccine. The receptors come from a woman aged 45-59 years with glioma.

V usage is TRBV10-3 and J usage is TRBJ2-3; D ambiguous. Germline V gives CDR1 ENHRY, CDR2 SYGVKD. V gave up 11 bases and J gave up 0 bases, with 18 bases separating them. CDR3 length: 15 residues. CDR3: CAASAPTASTDTQYF. CDR3 sequence (DNA): TGTGCCGCTTCAGCGCCTACTGCTAGCACAGATACGCAGTATTTT.

This chain links TRBV9 with TRBJ2-5; the match to TRBD2 covers 7 bases. Looked up from germline, CDR1 is SGDLS and CDR2 is YYNGEE. CDR3 length: 16 residues. Trimming took 0 bases from V and 4 from J; bases not matched to a gene: 9. CDR3 sequence reads: CASSVEVWGGGETQYF. In DNA form, the CDR3 reads TGTGCCAGCAGCGTAGAGGTTTGGGGCGGGGGAGAGACCCAGTACTTC.

This clone came up once. This sequence joins TRBV19 and TRBJ2-7; TRBD2 agrees at 8 bases. Trimming cost V 5 bases and J 4 bases; bases outside gene matches: 7. The CDR3 has 14 residues. Germline V gene sequence: CDR1 LNHDA, CDR2 SQIVND (reference sequence). The CDR3 DNA reads TGTGCCAGTAGTCCAAGCGGGAGTAGTTACGAGCAGTACTTC. Translating it yields CASSPSGSSYEQYF.

The chain carries TRBV29-1 and TRBJ1-2; 7 bases agree with TRBD1. The CDR3 sequence is 14 residues long. Per germline, CDR1 SQVTM and CDR2 ANQGSEA. V lost 0 bases, J lost 4 bases, and 5 bases stayed unmatched. The CDR3 nucleotides are TGCAGCGTTGAAGATCCGCCAGGGGGCTATGGCTACACCTTC. Translating gives CSVEDPPGGYGYTF. Complete variable domain (other parts from reference TRBV29-1 and TRBJ1-2): SAVISQKPSRDICQRGTSLTIQCQVDSQVTMMFWYRQQPGQSLTLIATANQGSEATYESGFVIDKFPISRPNLTFSTLTVSNMSPEDSSIYLCSVEDPPGGYGYTFGSGTRLTVV.

V is TRBV19 and J is TRBJ1-1; D is undetermined. Germline V lookup: CDR1 LNHDA, CDR2 SQIVND (reference sequence). This CDR3 has 18 residues. Trimming removed 1 base from V and 2 bases from J, with 20 bases in between. CDR3 sequence reads: CASSIVRETSGVNTEAFF. In DNA form, the CDR3 reads TGTGCCAGTAGTATAGTTAGGGAGACATCGGGCGTAAACACTGAAGCTTTCTTT.

The chain links TRBV5-3 to TRBJ2-5; TRBD2 aligns across 10 bases. TRBV5-3 is designated an ORF whose function remains uncertain. Losses at the gene ends were 1 base for V and 3 bases for J; bases not matched to a gene: 9. The CDR3 has 17 amino acids. The DNA of the CDR3 is TGTGCCAGAAGCTTGACTAGCGGGAAGGAGGGGGAAGAGACCCAGTACTTC. It is translated as CARSLTSGKEGEETQYF.

This clone was recorded once. The V and J genes are TRBV4-2 and TRBJ1-2; 8 bases align to TRBD1. CDR1 and CDR2 (germline): LGHNA, YNFKEQ. V lost 1 base and J lost 0; bases outside the gene matches: 1. The CDR3 has 15 residues. The CDR3 spells CASSQGGQANYGYTF. In DNA form, the CDR3 reads TGTGCCAGCAGCCAAGGGGGACAGGCTAACTATGGCTACACCTTC.

This sequence joins TRBV29-1 and TRBJ2-2; D ambiguous. V was clipped by 8 bases and J by 7 bases, with 14 bases between them. Germline V gene data show CDR1 as SQVTM and CDR2 as ANQGSEA. The CDR3 loop spans 12 amino acids. The CDR3 region has the DNA TGCAGCTGTGAAGAGAGAAGCGGGGAGCTGTTTTTT. Protein: CSCEERSGELFF.

This clone came up once. The V and J genes are TRBV7-9 and TRBJ2-1, with D possibly matching TRBD2 (6 bases). Trimming cost V 7 bases and J 5 bases, with 18 bases left between them. Germline assignment: CDR1 SEHNR and CDR2 FQNEAQ (reference sequence). The CDR3 sequence is 15 residues long. The CDR3 region is CASNRGKRSNNEQFF. In nucleotides, the CDR3 is TGTGCCAGCAACCGGGGGAAAAGGAGCAACAATGAGCAGTTCTTC. Full variable domain (remainder filled in from reference TRBV7-9 and TRBJ2-1): DTGVSQNPRHKITKRGQNVTFRCDPISEHNRLYWYRQTLGQGPEFLTYFQNEAQLEKSRLLSDRFSAERPKGSFSTLEIQRTEQGDSAMYLCASNRGKRSNNEQFFGPGTRLTVL.

The J gene is TRBJ1-5, the V gene TRBV18, with D possibly TRBD1 on 6 matching bases. V was trimmed by 6 bases and J by 7 bases, leaving 13 bases between them. The CDR3 has 13 amino acids. Germline V gives CDR1 KGHSH, CDR2 LQKENI. The CDR3, as DNA: TGTGCCAGCTCGGCTAGGGGGGACCAGCCCCAGCATTTT. Encoded protein: CASSARGDQPQHF. Full variable domain (outside the CDR3, taken from reference TRBV18 and TRBJ1-5): NAGVMQNPRHLVRRRGQEARLRCSPMKGHSHVYWYRQLPEEGLKFMVYLQKENIIDESGMPKERFSAEFPKEGPSILRIQQVVRGDSAAYFCASSARGDQPQHFGDGTRLSIL.

This chain uses TRBV19 with TRBJ2-2, with 7 positions matching TRBD2. J was trimmed by 5 bases and V by 4 bases; bases with no gene match: 16. The germline V gene encodes CDR1 LNHDA and CDR2 SQIVND (reference sequence). The CDR3 sequence is 18 residues long. The CDR3 DNA is TGTGCCAGTAGTAGGGGTGTAGTGGCGGGAGTCGCTACCGGGGAGCTGTTTTTT. Its protein product is CASSRGVVAGVATGELFF. Drawing the rest from reference TRBV19 and TRBJ2-2, the complete variable domain is DGGITQSPKYLFRKEGQNVTLSCEQNLNHDAMYWYRQDPGQGLRLIYYSQIVNDFQKGDIAEGYSVSREKKESFPLTVTSAQKNPTAFYLCASSRGVVAGVATGELFFGEGSRLTVL.

Worth noting for this clone: The junction departs from the called germline gene at one end, perhaps through a read error. This chain uses TRBV11-2 with TRBJ2-7; no clear D. The CDR3 spans 13 residues. CDR1 is SGHAT and CDR2 is FQNNGV in the germline V gene. In DNA, the CDR3 is TGTGCTAGCAGCGACGACGTCTCCTACGAGCAGTACTTC. Encoded protein: CASSDDVSYEQYF.

This CDR3 reads CASSLDSRNYGYTF. The CDR3 coding sequence is TGCGCCAGCAGCTTGGACAGCAGAAACTATGGCTACACCTTC. The V call is TRBV5-1, the J call TRBJ1-2; D is unclear. The germline V gene encodes CDR1 SGHRS and CDR2 YFSETQ. V shed 0 bases and J shed 2 bases, with 8 bases lying between them. The CDR3 is 14 amino acids.

The chain recombines TRBV6-1 with TRBJ1-1, with TRBD1 identical over 7 bases. CDR3 length equals 14 residues. J lost 1 base, V lost 4 bases, and 3 bases had no gene match. Germline loops: CDR1 MNHNS, CDR2 SASEGT. CDR3 sequence: CASSAGTANTEAFF. The CDR3 bases are TGTGCCAGCAGTGCCGGGACAGCGAACACTGAAGCTTTCTTT.

J is TRBJ2-5 and V is TRBV6-5; no reliable D call. There are 13 residues in the CDR3. Deletions cut 2 bases from V and 1 base from J, with 5 bases between. In germline, CDR1 is MNHEY, CDR2 SVGAGI. The chain's CDR3 is CASSYIPQETQYF. DNA of the CDR3: TGTGCCAGCAGTTACATACCCCAAGAGACCCAGTACTTC.

The J gene is TRBJ2-2, the V gene TRBV7-3; either TRBD1 or TRBD2 may fit D (5 bases each). Per germline, CDR1 SGHTA and CDR2 FQGTGA. V was pared by 0 bases and J by 6 bases, with 17 bases between. The CDR3 runs to 17 residues. This CDR3 is CASSLTPDGARAGELFF. The CDR3 DNA sequence: TGTGCCAGCAGCTTAACCCCGGACGGGGCCCGAGCCGGGGAGCTGTTTTTT.

The chain combines TRBV7-9 with TRBJ2-2; D gene ambiguous. Trimming removed 11 bases at V and 2 bases at J, with 18 bases between. CDR1 and CDR2 (germline): SEHNR, FQNEAQ (reference sequence). CDR3 length: 15 amino acids. Here the CDR3 DNA reads TGTGCCGGACCTGTAAGGTCCGACAACACCGGGGAGCTGTTTTTT. This gives the protein CAGPVRSDNTGELFF.

The chain combines TRBV5-1 with TRBJ1-3; no reliable D call. CDR3 length: 17 residues. Trimming shortened V by 0 bases and J by 0 bases, and 13 bases separated the two germline ends. The V gene's germline CDR1 is SGHRS and CDR2 YFSETQ. CDR3 region: CASSLASRGYSGNTIYF. DNA for the CDR3: TGCGCCAGCAGCTTGGCGTCCAGAGGCTACTCTGGAAACACCATATATTTT.

This sequence joins TRBV30 and TRBJ2-5, with TRBD1 matching 9 bases. The CDR3 is 13 amino acids. Looked up from germline, CDR1 is GTSNPN and CDR2 is SVGIG (reference sequence). Trimming cost V 3 bases and J 2 bases; bases outside gene matches: 1. CDR3 amino acids: CAWRDRGQETQYF. CDR3 nucleotide sequence: TGTGCCTGGAGAGACAGGGGGCAAGAGACCCAGTACTTC.

The rearrangement joins TRBV6-5 to TRBJ2-7; 9 bases map to TRBD1. Germline V gene sequence: CDR1 MNHEY, CDR2 SVGAGI. The V and J ends lost 6 bases and 3 bases, in that order; junction bases with no gene match: 9. The CDR3 loop spans 15 amino acids. CDR3 protein: CASSRRTGASYEQYF. The CDR3 coding sequence is TGTGCCAGCAGCCGCCGGACAGGGGCGAGCTACGAGCAGTACTTC.

The chain links TRBV27 to TRBJ2-7, with D maybe TRBD2 (6 bases). Germline loops: CDR1 MNHEY, CDR2 SMNVEV (reference sequence). V was cut by 5 bases and J by 2 bases, with 16 bases left in between. This CDR3 contains 15 residues. This CDR3 is CASSSLGRPTYEQYF. The CDR3 bases are TGTGCCAGCAGTAGTCTAGGGAGGCCCACCTACGAGCAGTACTTC.

This sequence joins TRBV9 and TRBJ2-1; TRBD1 is a possible D gene (5 bases). V lost 0 bases and J lost 6, with 16 bases in between. The germline gives CDR1 SGDLS, CDR2 YYNGEE. The CDR3 is 16 residues long. CDR3 DNA sequence: TGTGCCAGCAGCGTAGTTGCAGGGTTGGTCCCCAATGAGCAGTTCTTC. Translating gives CASSVVAGLVPNEQFF.

V and J are TRBV19 and TRBJ1-5; D remains ambiguous. The germline gives CDR1 LNHDA, CDR2 SQIVND (reference sequence). This CDR3 contains 15 residues. Trimming left V 3 bases short and J 7 bases short, with 16 bases between. CDR3 protein: CASSIRLPLWQPQHF. In DNA form, the CDR3 reads TGTGCCAGTAGTATTCGGCTGCCCCTTTGGCAGCCCCAGCATTTT. Looking up the rest from reference TRBV19 and TRBJ1-5 gives the full variable domain: DGGITQSPKYLFRKEGQNVTLSCEQNLNHDAMYWYRQDPGQGLRLIYYSQIVNDFQKGDIAEGYSVSREKKESFPLTVTSAQKNPTAFYLCASSIRLPLWQPQHFGDGTRLSIL.

The sample holds a few counts of this clone. V is TRBV9 and J is TRBJ2-5; TRBD2 aligns across 8 bases. Germline CDR1 and CDR2: SGDLS and YYNGEE. This CDR3 contains 14 residues. V shed 0 bases and J 5 bases; nucleotides not matched to a gene: 3. The CDR3 sequence is CASSVGLAGETQYF. In DNA form, the CDR3 reads TGTGCCAGCAGCGTAGGGTTAGCGGGGGAGACCCAGTACTTC. Based on the CDR3 plus reference TRBV9 and TRBJ2-5, the full variable domain is DSGVTQTPKHLITATGQRVTLRCSPRSGDLSVYWYQQSLDQGLQFLIQYYNGEERAKGNILERFSAQQFPDLHSELNLSSLELGDSALYFCASSVGLAGETQYFGPGTRLLVL.

This chain connects TRBV6-5 to TRBJ2-3; possibly TRBD1 for D (6 bases). Germline V CDR1 and CDR2: MNHEY, SVGAGI. The CDR3 is made up of 14 amino acids. The V and J ends lost 6 bases and 2 bases respectively, with 12 bases between them. CDR3 in DNA: TGTGCCAGCAGCCCCGGACAGATCACAGATACGCAGTATTTT. Translation: CASSPGQITDTQYF.

V gene TRBV6-1 combines with J gene TRBJ1-1; D not resolved. The CDR3 loop spans 16 amino acids. V lost 4 bases, J lost 7 bases, and 22 bases lay in between. Germline assignment: CDR1 MNHNS and CDR2 SASEGT. In nucleotides, the CDR3 is TGTGCCAGCAGTGCAGCGGGGATTGACGGACTGAGTGAAGCTTTCTTT. It translates to CASSAAGIDGLSEAFF.